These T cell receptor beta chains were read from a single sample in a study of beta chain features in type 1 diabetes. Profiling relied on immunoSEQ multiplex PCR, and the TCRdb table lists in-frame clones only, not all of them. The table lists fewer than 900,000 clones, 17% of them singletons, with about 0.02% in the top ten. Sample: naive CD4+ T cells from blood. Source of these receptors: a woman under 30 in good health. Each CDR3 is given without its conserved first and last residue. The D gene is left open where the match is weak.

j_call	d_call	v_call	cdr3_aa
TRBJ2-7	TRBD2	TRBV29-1	SVFPKGLAGGEQY
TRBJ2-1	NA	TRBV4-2	ASSPGRTNYNEQF
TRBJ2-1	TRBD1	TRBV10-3	ATQGDSYNEQF
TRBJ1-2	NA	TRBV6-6	ASSYSGSGYGYT
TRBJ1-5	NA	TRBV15	ATSRESNQPQH
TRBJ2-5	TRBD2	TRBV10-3	AIRSGRAGETQY
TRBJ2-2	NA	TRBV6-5	ASSYSNAGTGELF
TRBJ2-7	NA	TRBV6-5	ASSLHANYEQY
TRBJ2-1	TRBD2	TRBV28	ASSSPGWTSGSLNEQF
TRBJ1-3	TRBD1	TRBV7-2	ASSQMLGQARNTIY
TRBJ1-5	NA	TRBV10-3	ATPGNQPQH
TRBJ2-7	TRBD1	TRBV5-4	ASSYRKGQGFDEQY
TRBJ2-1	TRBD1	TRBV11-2	ASSPGTGLRNEQF
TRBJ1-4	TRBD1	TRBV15	ATSRRGQGSNEKLF
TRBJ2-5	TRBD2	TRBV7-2	ASSKGLAETQETQY
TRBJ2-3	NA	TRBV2	ASSPQPDTQY
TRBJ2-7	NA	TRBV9	ASSTDGYEQY
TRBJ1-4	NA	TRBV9	ASSESTRRDEKLF
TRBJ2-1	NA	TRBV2	ASSVTGPDEQF
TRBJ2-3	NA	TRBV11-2	ASSPQGNTQY
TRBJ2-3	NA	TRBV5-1	ASSAQGHDTQY
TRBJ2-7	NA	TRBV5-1	ASSLTPQGNHEQY
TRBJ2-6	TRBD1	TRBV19	ASSTSTGTGANVLT
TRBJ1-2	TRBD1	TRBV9	ASSVGWTGTNYGYT
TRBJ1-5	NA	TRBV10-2	ASSARGPQH
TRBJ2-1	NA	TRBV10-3	AISAGGRSYNEQF
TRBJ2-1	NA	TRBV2	ASRDGSSSYNEQF
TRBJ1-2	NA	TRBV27	ASRMRFLVKGYT
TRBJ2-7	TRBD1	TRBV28	ASSFQGAFRREQY
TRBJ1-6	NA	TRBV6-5	ASRLQLNSPLH
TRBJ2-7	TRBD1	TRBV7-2	ASSSMGTVSYEQY
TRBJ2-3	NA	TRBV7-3	ASSLTRTSGTQY
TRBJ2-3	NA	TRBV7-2	ASSSAGVPSTDTQY
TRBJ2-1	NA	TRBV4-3	ASSQDPLGSASGNEQF
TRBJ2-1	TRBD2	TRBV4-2	ASRKREGGNEQF
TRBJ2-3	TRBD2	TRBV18	ASSPMRTSGTSTDTQY
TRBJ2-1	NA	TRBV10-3	AISGLGVGPRDEQF
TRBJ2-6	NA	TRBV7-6	ASSTPVRANVLT
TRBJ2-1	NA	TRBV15	ATSSTANEQF
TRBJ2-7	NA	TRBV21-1	ASAHPSQGLYEQY
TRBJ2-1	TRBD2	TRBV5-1	ASSPLLAGGINEQF
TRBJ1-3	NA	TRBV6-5	ASRPGAGNTIY
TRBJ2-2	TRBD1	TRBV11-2	ASSLVGQGSAGELF
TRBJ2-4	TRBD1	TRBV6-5	ASSTGGAKNIQY